These 16 T cell receptor beta chains originate from one sample sequenced in a study of T-cell memory formation after mild COVID-19. TCRdb reprocessed the 5' RACE reads with MiXCR, giving one entry per CDR3 protein. The profile shows more than 150,000 distinct CDR3 sequences, about 18% of them singletons. Sequencing was performed on PBMCs or a T cell subset sorted from them (not recorded which). Every receptor here comes from a young man who had mild COVID-19 (a few samples of this study predate the infection). Cell type and time point are not known.

This clonotype was counted a few times. J is TRBJ1-2 and V is TRBV7-9; no firm D call. The CDR3 covers 17 residues. Looked up from germline, CDR1 is SEHNR and CDR2 is FQNEAQ (reference sequence). Trimming removed 5 bases at V and 0 bases at J, with 19 bases between. The CDR3, as DNA: TGTGCCAGCAGCCCCTCGTTTCCAGACTGGGCTAACTATGGCTACACCTTC. The encoded protein is CASSPSFPDWANYGYTF.

In its sample, this clonotype was seen many times. The chain combines TRBV11-2 with TRBJ2-6; 9 nucleotides agree with TRBD1. This CDR3 is 16 amino acids long. Germline CDR1 SGHAT, CDR2 FQNNGV. Unmatched junction bases numbered 5, after V lost 4 bases and J lost 4 bases. In DNA form, the CDR3 reads TGTGCCAGCAGCTCCGGGACAGGGAAAGGGGCCAACGTCCTGACTTTC. As protein: CASSSGTGKGANVLTF.

This clonotype was seen a handful of times. The J gene is TRBJ2-3, the V gene TRBV12-3 or TRBV12-4, with a weak D call TRBD2 (5 bases). This CDR3 region has 17 residues. Trimming shortened V by 7 bases and J by 5 bases, and 25 bases separated the two germline ends. CDR3 sequence: CASILGRRISGLDTQYF. CDR3 nucleotides: TGTGCCAGCATCTTAGGGCGGAGGATCAGTGGTCTAGATACGCAGTATTTT.

The V call is TRBV4-3, the J call TRBJ1-1, with D unresolved. Germline-derived CDR1 and CDR2 are LGHNA and YSLEER. Trimming shortened V by 0 bases and J by 3 bases, and 11 bases separated the two germline ends. The CDR3 is 15 residues long. DNA of the CDR3: TGCGCCAGCAGCCAAGAAGTGGGCGGATACACTGAAGCTTTCTTT. This encodes CASSQEVGGYTEAFF.

V usage is TRBV5-6 and J usage is TRBJ1-1; D is undetermined. Trimming shortened V by 1 base and J by 7 bases, and 8 bases separated the two germline ends. The V gene's germline CDR1 is SGHDT and CDR2 YYEEEE. The CDR3 extends over 12 amino acids. The CDR3 is CASSLYRSEAFF. CDR3 bases: TGTGCCAGCAGCTTGTATCGAAGTGAAGCTTTCTTT.

The V and J genes are TRBV20-1 and TRBJ1-4; 7 nucleotides line up with TRBD1. Germline values: CDR1 DFQATT, CDR2 SNEGSKA (reference sequence). The CDR3 runs to 14 residues. With 2 bases clipped from V and 7 bases from J, the junction kept 7 bases outside the gene matches. CDR3 DNA: TGCAGTGCTAGACCCCGGGACAGTGGTGAAAAACTGTTTTTT. Translating it yields CSARPRDSGEKLFF.

A few counts support this clonotype. This rearrangement joins TRBV4-3 to TRBJ2-3; TRBD1 might be the D (6 bases). The CDR3 length is 15 residues. The germline V and J ends were trimmed by 4 bases and 0 bases, with 11 bases remaining between them. Germline V gives CDR1 LGHNA, CDR2 YSLEER. The CDR3 sequence is CASSPSGASTDTQYF. CDR3 nucleotides: TGCGCCAGCAGCCCTTCAGGGGCTAGCACAGATACGCAGTATTTT.

This clonotype was detected a few times. The chain links TRBV7-2 to TRBJ1-2; 9 bases map to TRBD1. The CDR3 contains 13 residues. V dropped 6 bases and J dropped 5; count of bases not matched to a gene: 4. CDR1 and CDR2 (germline): SGHTA, FQGNSA. DNA of the CDR3: TGTGCCAGCAGGGGGACAGGGAGTTATGGCTACACCTTC. It translates to CASRGTGSYGYTF. The variable domain in full, completed from reference TRBV7-2 and TRBJ1-2, reads GAGVSQSPSNKVTEKGKDVELRCDPISGHTALYWYRQSLGQGLEFLIYFQGNSAPDKSGLPSDRFSAERTGGSVSTLTIQRTQQEDSAVYLCASRGTGSYGYTFGSGTRLTVV.

The chain carries TRBV20-1 and TRBJ1-4; 7 bases are a match to TRBD1. The CDR3 consists of 16 residues. The junction had 14 bases not matched to a gene; V was cut back by 2 bases and J by 8 bases. Germline values: CDR1 DFQATT, CDR2 SNEGSKA (reference sequence). CDR3 sequence (DNA): TGCAGTGCTAGACACCAACAGGGGCAGGGCTCAGAAAAACTGTTTTTT. It yields the protein CSARHQQGQGSEKLFF.

This clonotype came up many times. V usage is TRBV6-2 or TRBV6-3 and J usage is TRBJ1-5; D is possibly TRBD1 (6 bases). Trimming cost V 6 bases and J 3 bases, with 12 bases left between them. The CDR3 is 14 residues long. Germline CDR1 and CDR2: MNHEY and SVGEGT. The CDR3 region is CASRPRGYNQPQHF. The CDR3 bases are TGTGCCAGCAGGCCCAGGGGATACAATCAGCCCCAGCATTTT.

In its sample, this clonotype was seen a few times. This chain connects TRBV29-1 to TRBJ2-3; D is perhaps TRBD1 (6 bases). This CDR3 is built from 13 residues. Between the trimmed V and J ends, which lost 7 bases and 4 bases, there was a span of 15 bases. The germline V gene encodes CDR1 SQVTM and CDR2 ANQGSEA. CDR3 in amino acids: CSAIPRGADTQYF. CDR3 nucleotides: TGCAGCGCTATTCCCAGGGGAGCAGATACGCAGTATTTT.

The gene calls are TRBV12-3 or TRBV12-4 and TRBJ2-3; 11 nucleotides align to TRBD1. CDR3 length equals 15 residues. V shed 7 bases, J shed 4 bases, and the junction held 7 bases outside the gene matches. CDR3 in amino acids: CASTRDRGGPDTQYF. In nucleotides, the CDR3 is TGTGCCAGCACCCGGGACAGGGGGGGCCCAGATACGCAGTATTTT.

The chain carries TRBV14 and TRBJ1-4; TRBD1 is a possible D gene (6 bases). The ends were cut back, 4 bases at V and 2 bases at J, with 11 bases in the middle. Germline loops: CDR1 SGHDN, CDR2 FVKESK. The CDR3 consists of 15 residues. This CDR3 is CASSRHQGTNEKLFF. In nucleotides, the CDR3 is TGTGCCAGCAGCCGCCATCAGGGGACTAATGAAAAACTGTTTTTT.

This clonotype has a handful of counts. The J gene is TRBJ1-4, the V gene TRBV5-1; D unclear. Trimming pared 2 bases from V and 0 bases from J, leaving 8 bases between. The CDR3 has 15 residues. The germline V gene has CDR1 SGHRS and CDR2 YFSETQ. CDR3 loop: CASSLLGATNEKLFF. The CDR3 region has the DNA TGCGCCAGCAGCTTATTGGGAGCAACTAATGAAAAACTGTTTTTT.

A few counts support this clonotype. V gene TRBV7-2 combines with J gene TRBJ2-2, with TRBD2 matching over 11 bases. CDR1 SGHTA and CDR2 FQGNSA come from the germline V gene. V was clipped by 3 bases and J by 11 bases; unmatched bases: 11. The length of the CDR3 is 16 residues. CDR3 in amino acids: CASSFSGGAYLVELFF. The CDR3 nucleotides read TGTGCCAGCAGCTTTAGCGGGGGGGCCTACCTTGTTGAGCTGTTTTTT.

The chain is built from TRBV10-2 and TRBJ2-1; no clear D. V gave up 3 bases and J gave up 7 bases, with 16 bases separating them. CDR1 and CDR2 from the germline V gene are WSHSY and SAAADI. The CDR3 covers 15 residues. The CDR3 nucleotides are TGCGCCAGCAGTGACGAGCTACTCCGCGATAATGAGCAGTTCTTC. It translates to CASSDELLRDNEQFF.